Listed below are T cell receptor beta chains from one sample, sequenced in a study of cytomegalovirus exposure and HLA in healthy donors. Sequencing was performed with immunoSEQ multiplex PCR; in TCRdb, only in-frame clones are kept and a portion is missing. In the table there are about 150,000 clones, approximately 72% of which are singletons. Specimen: PBMCs. Source of these receptors: a man aged 18 to 29 in good health and CMV-seronegative. Each CDR3 is given with its conserved first and last residue. D genes are given only for firm matches. Clone size is stated in some rows and not others, as once, few, many or a class when expanded.

CDR3nt: TGCGCCAGCAGCCAAGAACCGGGACAGGGGATCTCACCCCTCCACTTT
CDR3aa: CASSQEPGQGISPLHF
v_gene: TRBV4-1
abundance: -
d_gene: TRBD1
j_gene: TRBJ1-6

CDR3nt: TGTGCCAGCAGCTTAGGACAGGGGGCTTACACCATATATTTT
CDR3aa: CASSLGQGAYTIYF
v_gene: TRBV7-2
abundance: -
d_gene: TRBD1
j_gene: TRBJ1-3

CDR3nt: TGTGCCAGCAGTTTTCTAGATCAGCCCCAGCATTTT
CDR3aa: CASSFLDQPQHF
v_gene: TRBV27
abundance: few
d_gene: -
j_gene: TRBJ1-5

CDR3nt: TGTGCCAGTAGAGAAAAGAGGGGGTCCTTTAATTCACCCCTCCACTTT
CDR3aa: CASREKRGSFNSPLHF
v_gene: TRBV19
abundance: -
d_gene: -
j_gene: TRBJ1-6

CDR3nt: TGTGCCAGCTCCAGGGGACGGACCTACGAGCAGTACTTC
CDR3aa: CASSRGRTYEQYF
v_gene: TRBV5-8
abundance: -
d_gene: -
j_gene: TRBJ2-7

CDR3nt: TGTGCCAGCACCCGGACTCCCAGTACTGAAGCTTTCTTT
CDR3aa: CASTRTPSTEAFF
v_gene: TRBV7-9
abundance: -
d_gene: -
j_gene: TRBJ1-1

CDR3nt: TGTGCCAGCAGCCACTCGAATTCACCCCTCCACTTT
CDR3aa: CASSHSNSPLHF
v_gene: TRBV7-9
abundance: few
d_gene: -
j_gene: TRBJ1-6

CDR3nt: TGTGCCAGCACGGGGAACTATGGCTACACCTTC
CDR3aa: CASTGNYGYTF
v_gene: TRBV6-5
abundance: -
d_gene: -
j_gene: TRBJ1-2

CDR3nt: TGTGCCAGCAGCGGGACAGGGAATGAGCAGTTCTTC
CDR3aa: CASSGTGNEQFF
v_gene: TRBV5-4
abundance: -
d_gene: TRBD1
j_gene: TRBJ2-1

CDR3nt: TGTGCCAGCAGTGAACCCGGACAGGGGGCTAGGTACGAGCAGTACTTC
CDR3aa: CASSEPGQGARYEQYF
v_gene: TRBV6-1
abundance: -
d_gene: TRBD1
j_gene: TRBJ2-7

CDR3nt: TGTGCCAGTAGTTCACCACCGGGGGGAACCGGGGAGCTGTTTTTT
CDR3aa: CASSSPPGGTGELFF
v_gene: TRBV19
abundance: few
d_gene: TRBD2
j_gene: TRBJ2-2

CDR3nt: TGTGCCAGTAGTATCTGGGGCCCAAGAATCACTGAAGCTTTCTTT
CDR3aa: CASSIWGPRITEAFF
v_gene: TRBV19
abundance: few
d_gene: -
j_gene: TRBJ1-1

CDR3nt: TGTGCCTGCCGACTAGCGGGGGGGCCCAAAATCGGGGAGCTGTTTTTT
CDR3aa: CACRLAGGPKIGELFF
v_gene: TRBV30
abundance: once
d_gene: TRBD2
j_gene: TRBJ2-2

CDR3nt: TGTGCCAGCAGCTGGGACAGGGTTGGGGAACTTGAAAAACTGTTTTTT
CDR3aa: CASSWDRVGELEKLFF
v_gene: TRBV5-6
abundance: -
d_gene: TRBD1
j_gene: TRBJ1-4

CDR3nt: TGTGCCAGCAGTTCCCAGGGGGCGCTTAATTCACCCCTCCACTTT
CDR3aa: CASSSQGALNSPLHF
v_gene: TRBV28
abundance: -
d_gene: TRBD1
j_gene: TRBJ1-6

CDR3nt: TGTGCCAGCAGCGGGATGGGACAGGGAATGGGCGGCTACACCTTC
CDR3aa: CASSGMGQGMGGYTF
v_gene: TRBV5-4
abundance: -
d_gene: TRBD1
j_gene: TRBJ1-2

CDR3nt: TGTGCCAGCAGAGACAGGGGAAGCTCCTATAATTCACCCCTCCACTTT
CDR3aa: CASRDRGSSYNSPLHF
v_gene: TRBV7-2
abundance: -
d_gene: TRBD1
j_gene: TRBJ1-6

CDR3nt: TGCGCCAGCAGCCAAGAATACAGTCGTGGACTAGCGGGTGGGGATCCAGATACGCAGTATTTT
CDR3aa: CASSQEYSRGLAGGDPDTQYF
v_gene: TRBV4-3
abundance: -
d_gene: TRBD2
j_gene: TRBJ2-3

CDR3nt: TGTGCCAGCTCGCCTAACAGTCATAGCAATCAGCCCCAGCATTTT
CDR3aa: CASSPNSHSNQPQHF
v_gene: TRBV18
abundance: -
d_gene: -
j_gene: TRBJ1-5

CDR3nt: TGCGCCAGCAGTGAGGCTAGCGGGGCCGCACACGATGAGCAGTTCTTC
CDR3aa: CASSEASGAAHDEQFF
v_gene: TRBV10-1
abundance: -
d_gene: TRBD2
j_gene: TRBJ2-1

CDR3nt: TGTGCCAGCAGCTTAGAGGGACTAGCGTGGACTAGCACAGATACGCAGTATTTT
CDR3aa: CASSLEGLAWTSTDTQYF
v_gene: TRBV7-2
abundance: -
d_gene: TRBD2
j_gene: TRBJ2-3

CDR3nt: TGCGCCAGCAGCTCTACCGGGACAGGGTACCCCGGGGAGCTGTTTTTT
CDR3aa: CASSSTGTGYPGELFF
v_gene: TRBV4-1
abundance: -
d_gene: TRBD1
j_gene: TRBJ2-2

CDR3nt: TGTGCCAGCAGCTTGTACAGGAGCTCCTATAATTCACCCCTCCACTTT
CDR3aa: CASSLYRSSYNSPLHF
v_gene: TRBV5-6
abundance: -
d_gene: -
j_gene: TRBJ1-6

CDR3nt: TGTGCCAGCAGCTTAGGGGGGGGAAGTACTGAAGCTTTCTTT
CDR3aa: CASSLGGGSTEAFF
v_gene: TRBV7-2
abundance: -
d_gene: -
j_gene: TRBJ1-1

CDR3nt: TGCAGCGTGGGAAACTTCCCGGGAAGCAGAAAATTCTCCTACGAGCAGTACTTC
CDR3aa: CSVGNFPGSRKFSYEQYF
v_gene: TRBV29-1
abundance: -
d_gene: -
j_gene: TRBJ2-7

CDR3nt: TGTGCCAGCAGTGAAGCGCTTCCCGGGACACCTTATGGAAATGAGCAGTTCTTC
CDR3aa: CASSEALPGTPYGNEQFF
v_gene: TRBV2
abundance: -
d_gene: -
j_gene: TRBJ2-1

CDR3nt: TGTGCCAGTAGTATGGGCCAGGGCAGCAATCAGCCCCAGCATTTT
CDR3aa: CASSMGQGSNQPQHF
v_gene: TRBV19
abundance: -
d_gene: -
j_gene: TRBJ1-5

CDR3nt: TGTGCCACCAGCGGTGGGACAGCCCAAGCCAAAAACATTCAGTACTTC
CDR3aa: CATSGGTAQAKNIQYF
v_gene: TRBV15
abundance: -
d_gene: TRBD1
j_gene: TRBJ2-4

CDR3nt: TGTGCCAGCCCTAAAAGGGGATATACGCAGTATTTT
CDR3aa: CASPKRGYTQYF
v_gene: TRBV28
abundance: -
d_gene: -
j_gene: TRBJ2-3

CDR3nt: TGTGCCAGCAGTCGTAAGGGGGCTGATAGAGAGACCCAGTACTTC
CDR3aa: CASSRKGADRETQYF
v_gene: TRBV7-6
abundance: -
d_gene: TRBD1
j_gene: TRBJ2-5

CDR3nt: TGTGCCAGTAGTATAGTTAGCGGGGGTGAGCAGTTCTTC
CDR3aa: CASSIVSGGEQFF
v_gene: TRBV19
abundance: -
d_gene: TRBD2
j_gene: TRBJ2-1

CDR3nt: TGTGCCAGCATCCCACCGGAAAGACAGGGAAATGGCTACACCTTC
CDR3aa: CASIPPERQGNGYTF
v_gene: TRBV6-6
abundance: -
d_gene: TRBD1
j_gene: TRBJ1-2

CDR3nt: TGTGCCAGCAGCTACACACCCGGGAGTTCGGATACGCAGTATTTT
CDR3aa: CASSYTPGSSDTQYF
v_gene: TRBV5-5
abundance: -
d_gene: -
j_gene: TRBJ2-3

CDR3nt: TGTGCCAGCACCCCGACCGGGACAACAAATGGCTACACCTTC
CDR3aa: CASTPTGTTNGYTF
v_gene: TRBV27
abundance: -
d_gene: -
j_gene: TRBJ1-2

CDR3nt: TGCGCCAGCAGCGACACAGCCAATTCACCCCTCCACTTT
CDR3aa: CASSDTANSPLHF
v_gene: TRBV5-1
abundance: -
d_gene: -
j_gene: TRBJ1-6

CDR3nt: TGTGCAAGTCGCTCAGAGGGGGGGCAGATTAATGAAAAACTGTTTTTT
CDR3aa: CASRSEGGQINEKLFF
v_gene: TRBV12-2
abundance: -
d_gene: -
j_gene: TRBJ1-4

CDR3nt: TGTGCCAGCTCAAAAGAAACAGGGGAATATGGCTACACCTTC
CDR3aa: CASSKETGEYGYTF
v_gene: TRBV18
abundance: few
d_gene: TRBD1
j_gene: TRBJ1-2

CDR3nt: TGTGCCAGCAGCCCGGACAGGGTGAGAGAGACCCAGTACTTC
CDR3aa: CASSPDRVRETQYF
v_gene: TRBV7-8
abundance: -
d_gene: TRBD1
j_gene: TRBJ2-5

CDR3nt: TGCAGTGCTAGAGCCTACGGTGGCTACACCTTC
CDR3aa: CSARAYGGYTF
v_gene: TRBV20-1
abundance: -
d_gene: -
j_gene: TRBJ1-2

CDR3nt: TGTGCCAGCAGTTATCAACAGGGGATTAACTATGGCTACACCTTC
CDR3aa: CASSYQQGINYGYTF
v_gene: TRBV2
abundance: once
d_gene: TRBD1
j_gene: TRBJ1-2

CDR3nt: TGCGCCAGCAGAACCGGGGACAGGGCCTCCTACGAGCAGTACTTC
CDR3aa: CASRTGDRASYEQYF
v_gene: TRBV10-1
abundance: -
d_gene: TRBD1
j_gene: TRBJ2-7

CDR3nt: TGTGCCAGCAGGTCCGTCGACAGGAACACTGAAGCTTTCTTT
CDR3aa: CASRSVDRNTEAFF
v_gene: TRBV6-6
abundance: -
d_gene: -
j_gene: TRBJ1-1

CDR3nt: TGTGCCTGGAGTGGTGGGGCGACCCAGTACTTC
CDR3aa: CAWSGGATQYF
v_gene: TRBV30
abundance: -
d_gene: -
j_gene: TRBJ2-5

CDR3nt: TGCGCCAGCAGCCAAGAGAGGACAGGGGTGTACAATGAGCAGTTCTTC
CDR3aa: CASSQERTGVYNEQFF
v_gene: TRBV4-3
abundance: -
d_gene: TRBD1
j_gene: TRBJ2-1

CDR3nt: TGTGCCAGCAGTACGACAGGGGAGGGTAGTAACAGTCAGTACTTC
CDR3aa: CASSTTGEGSNSQYF
v_gene: TRBV6-5
abundance: few
d_gene: -
j_gene: TRBJ2-4

CDR3nt: TGTGCCAGCAGTTTATCGGGGGCAGTTTCCTATGGCTACACCTTC
CDR3aa: CASSLSGAVSYGYTF
v_gene: TRBV27
abundance: -
d_gene: -
j_gene: TRBJ1-2

CDR3nt: TGTGCCAGCAGCTTGGGCGCGGGGCTTTTCTACGAGCAGTACTTC
CDR3aa: CASSLGAGLFYEQYF
v_gene: TRBV5-8
abundance: -
d_gene: -
j_gene: TRBJ2-7

CDR3nt: TGTGCCAGCAGCTTAGTGGGCAGCCACTACGAGCAGTACTTC
CDR3aa: CASSLVGSHYEQYF
v_gene: TRBV7-8
abundance: -
d_gene: -
j_gene: TRBJ2-7

CDR3nt: TGTGCCAGTACACCACGGACAGGGAACACTGAAGCTTTCTTT
CDR3aa: CASTPRTGNTEAFF
v_gene: TRBV4-2
abundance: -
d_gene: TRBD1
j_gene: TRBJ1-1

CDR3nt: TGTGCCAGCAGCTTAGCGACAGCGGGGGGGCTTTCAGATACGCAGTATTTT
CDR3aa: CASSLATAGGLSDTQYF
v_gene: TRBV7-6
abundance: -
d_gene: TRBD2
j_gene: TRBJ2-3

CDR3nt: TGTGCCTGGAGTGTACAGGGGGCAGGTCAGCCCCAGCATTTT
CDR3aa: CAWSVQGAGQPQHF
v_gene: TRBV30
abundance: -
d_gene: TRBD1
j_gene: TRBJ1-5

CDR3nt: TGTGCCAGCAGTTACTCGACAGGGAACTATGGCTACACCTTC
CDR3aa: CASSYSTGNYGYTF
v_gene: TRBV6-6
abundance: -
d_gene: TRBD1
j_gene: TRBJ1-2

CDR3nt: TGTGCCAGCAGCTTAGAAGGACCACAGGCCCTCAATCAGCCCCAGCATTTT
CDR3aa: CASSLEGPQALNQPQHF
v_gene: TRBV7-6
abundance: few
d_gene: -
j_gene: TRBJ1-5

CDR3nt: TGCAGTGCCACGGTAAACACTGAAGCTTTCTTT
CDR3aa: CSATVNTEAFF
v_gene: TRBV20-1
abundance: once
d_gene: -
j_gene: TRBJ1-1

CDR3nt: TGCGCCAGCAGCTTGCTCGGGGGCCAAGAGACCCAGTACTTC
CDR3aa: CASSLLGGQETQYF
v_gene: TRBV5-1
abundance: -
d_gene: -
j_gene: TRBJ2-5